The clone carrying this T cell receptor beta chain was observed many times. The data were obtained in a study of CD4 and CD8 cells across lung adenocarcinoma regions. Donors had localized lung adenocarcinoma, a non-small cell lung cancer. MiXCR, run by TCRdb on the PCR reads, gives a single entry per CDR3 protein. The sample contains 20,000 or so distinct CDR3 sequences, 50% of which appear only once. The V and J ends lost 6 bases and 11 bases, in that order; junction bases with no gene match: 12. The CDR3 length is 13 residues. Looked up from germline, CDR1 is MNHEY and CDR2 is SVGAGI. Sequences were obtained from CD8+ T cells from the margin of a lung tumor. The sequence derives from a male donor with lung adenocarcinoma. The CD4 and CD8 labels of this study may be unreliable. The V and J genes are TRBV6-5 and TRBJ2-5; 7 nucleotides agree with TRBD1. For the CDR3, the DNA is TGTGCCAGCAGCCCCGACAGGGTGGGAGAGCAGTACTTC. It codes for CASSPDRVGEQYF.